The next 17 T cell receptor beta chains were all read from a single sample in a study of T-cell reconstitution after alpha-beta-depleted transplantation in children. TCRbeta library preparation incorporated unique molecular identifiers. A single record per CDR3 protein comes from TCRdb applying MiXCR to the PCR reads. Seen here are some 840,000 distinct CDR3 sequences, roughly 15% observed once, and the top ten hold approximately 4.5%. The starting material was PBMCs, mostly from graft donor cells, obtained 360 days after TCRalphabeta/CD19-depleted stem cell transplant. Receptor source: a male patient younger than 18 who had a stem cell transplant for acute lymphoblastic leukemia, so the T cells may come from the graft donor.

This clonotype was observed a handful of times. V and J are TRBV4-1 and TRBJ2-1; a possible D gene is TRBD2 (6 bases). Trimming took 4 bases from V and 5 from J, leaving 9 bases between them. The CDR3 covers 13 residues. Germline V gene lookup returns CDR1 MGHRA and CDR2 YSYEKL. The chain's CDR3 is CASSRGVDNEQFF. The CDR3 nucleotides read TGCGCCAGCAGCCGGGGGGTCGACAATGAGCAGTTCTTC.

This chain connects TRBV5-6 to TRBJ1-2, with D tentatively TRBD1 (5 bases). Germline CDR1 SGHDT, CDR2 YYEEEE. The CDR3 length is 14 residues. With 2 bases removed from V and 2 bases from J, the gap between germline ends came to 10 bases. The CDR3 spells CASSFQSGNYGYTF. The CDR3 DNA reads TGTGCCAGCAGCTTTCAATCAGGGAACTATGGCTACACCTTC.

This clonotype was detected a few times. V gene TRBV24-1 combines with J gene TRBJ2-5; 7 bases agree with TRBD1. Germline V gene lookup returns CDR1 KGHDR and CDR2 SFDVKD. J lost 2 bases, V lost 4 bases, and 12 bases had no gene match. The CDR3 loop spans 17 amino acids. CDR3 bases: TGTGCCACCAGTGAACCCGACAGGGTGGGAATGCAAGAGACCCAGTACTTC. It encodes CATSEPDRVGMQETQYF.

The rearrangement uses TRBV5-1 and TRBJ2-7; 15 positions agree with TRBD2. CDR3 size: 17 residues. The germline CDR1 and CDR2 sequences are SGHRS and YFSETQ. V was clipped by 1 base and J by 7 bases; unmatched bases: 9. CDR3 DNA sequence: TGCGCCAGCAGCTTGCGTTCAGGACTAGCGGGAGGGCCTGAGCAGTACTTC. Translated: CASSLRSGLAGGPEQYF.

The chain joins TRBV3-1 to TRBJ2-7; 7 nucleotides match TRBD1. The V gene end was trimmed by 1 base and the J gene end by 2 bases; junction bases not matched to a gene: 8. The length of the CDR3 is 16 residues. Germline loops: CDR1 LGHDT, CDR2 YNNKEL (reference sequence). The CDR3, as DNA: TGTGCCAGCAGCCAAGGGCGCGGAGGACAGGCCTACGAGCAGTACTTC. Translating it yields CASSQGRGGQAYEQYF.

This clonotype was detected a few times. The CDR3 sequence is CASSLRAPGGGWDTEAFF. The CDR3, as DNA: TGCGCCAGCAGCTTGAGAGCACCAGGGGGAGGATGGGACACTGAAGCTTTCTTT. The rearrangement uses TRBV5-1 and TRBJ1-1, with TRBD1 matching 7 bases. V lost 1 base to trimming and J lost 3 bases; unmatched junction nucleotides: 15. Germline V gives CDR1 SGHRS, CDR2 YFSETQ. The length of the CDR3 is 18 residues.

The rearrangement uses TRBV12-3 or TRBV12-4 and TRBJ2-7; a weak D match, TRBD1 (5 bases). The CDR3 extends over 15 amino acids. V was trimmed by 5 bases and J by 0 bases, leaving 14 bases between them. CDR3: CASSEQDGVSYEQYF. The CDR3 nucleotides read TGTGCCAGCAGTGAACAGGACGGAGTCTCCTACGAGCAGTACTTC.

Many counts were recorded for this clonotype. The rearrangement links TRBV12-3 or TRBV12-4 to TRBJ2-5; tentatively, D is TRBD1 (5 bases). CDR3 size: 14 residues. V lost 2 bases, J lost 1 base, and 8 bases lay in between. Here the CDR3 DNA reads TGTGCCAGCAGTTTATTAGGGGTCCAAGAGACCCAGTACTTC. Protein: CASSLLGVQETQYF.

This clonotype showed up many times. J is TRBJ2-1 and V is TRBV5-1; tentatively, D is TRBD2 (5 bases). Per the germline V gene, CDR1 is SGHRS and CDR2 is YFSETQ. This CDR3 is 16 amino acids long. V dropped 3 bases and J dropped 0 bases, with 13 bases sitting between them. DNA for the CDR3: TGCGCCAGCAGCTCCCTCAGCGGTAGCTCCTACAATGAGCAGTTCTTC. Residues: CASSSLSGSSYNEQFF.

This clonotype was recorded a few times. The chain joins TRBV11-3 to TRBJ2-3, with D unclear. CDR1 and CDR2 from the germline V gene are SGHNT and YENEEA. Trimming removed 6 bases from V and 6 bases from J, with 13 bases in between. This CDR3 is 13 amino acids long. CDR3 sequence reads: CASRGRTEDTQYF. DNA for the CDR3: TGTGCCAGCAGAGGACGGACCGAGGATACGCAGTATTTT.

This clonotype was counted between two and nine times. The J gene is TRBJ2-2, the V gene TRBV5-1; the match to TRBD2 covers 9 bases. The CDR3 runs 16 residues. Germline values: CDR1 SGHRS, CDR2 YFSETQ. V lost 4 bases to trimming and J lost 3 bases; unmatched junction nucleotides: 7. CDR3 bases: TGCGCCAGCAGCGTTTCTAGCGGGGCTTACACCGGGGAGCTGTTTTTT. It encodes CASSVSSGAYTGELFF.

This clonotype was seen repeatedly, ten times or more. The chain has TRBV4-1 and TRBJ2-5; TRBD2 is a possible D gene (5 bases). The CDR3 covers 15 residues. Germline values: CDR1 MGHRA, CDR2 YSYEKL. The germline V and J ends were trimmed by 0 bases and 5 bases, with 13 bases remaining between them. CDR3 region: CASSQEPGVPETQYF. CDR3 nucleotide sequence: TGCGCCAGCAGCCAAGAACCCGGGGTCCCGGAGACCCAGTACTTC.

The rearrangement joins TRBV4-1 to TRBJ2-1; no clear D gene. Germline V gives CDR1 MGHRA, CDR2 YSYEKL. The CDR3 has 12 residues. Trimming left V 3 bases short and J 10 bases short, with 10 bases between. CDR3 loop: CASSQPLGEQFF. The CDR3 nucleotides read TGCGCCAGCAGCCAGCCCCTGGGGGAGCAGTTCTTC.

The V and J genes are TRBV27 and TRBJ1-4; D unresolved. The CDR3 covers 13 residues. Between the trimmed V and J ends, which lost 3 bases and 14 bases, there was a span of 16 bases. CDR1 and CDR2 from the germline V gene are MNHEY and SMNVEV (reference sequence). CDR3 amino acids: CASSLAAGPLLFF. CDR3 bases: TGTGCCAGCAGTTTGGCGGCTGGCCCTCTCCTGTTTTTT.

This chain uses TRBV5-1 with TRBJ2-7, with TRBD1 identical over 8 bases. The V gene end was trimmed by 2 bases and the J gene end by 9 bases; junction bases not matched to a gene: 4. CDR1 and CDR2 from the germline V gene are SGHRS and YFSETQ. CDR3 length: 12 amino acids. This chain's CDR3 is CASSLTGGGQYF. As DNA, the CDR3 is TGCGCCAGCAGCTTAACAGGGGGTGGGCAGTACTTC. Together with reference TRBV5-1 and TRBJ2-7, the CDR3 gives the full variable domain: KAGVTQTPRYLIKTRGQQVTLSCSPISGHRSVSWYQQTPGQGLQFLFEYFSETQRNKGNFPGRFSGRQFSNSRSEMNVSTLELGDSALYLCASSLTGGGQYFGPGTRLTVT.

The V call is TRBV20-1, the J call TRBJ1-2; D gene ambiguous. Germline assignment: CDR1 DFQATT and CDR2 SNEGSKA (reference sequence). V dropped 1 base and J dropped 4 bases, with 7 bases sitting between them. CDR3 length: 12 residues. The CDR3 loop reads CSARGEPYGYTF. The CDR3 DNA reads TGCAGTGCTAGAGGGGAACCCTATGGCTACACCTTC.

This clonotype was observed a handful of times. The rearrangement uses TRBV5-6 and TRBJ1-5, with D possibly TRBD1 on 6 matching bases. From germline, CDR1 is SGHDT and CDR2 YYEEEE. The CDR3 consists of 14 residues. V lost 2 bases and J lost 6, with 12 bases in between. In DNA, the CDR3 is TGTGCCAGCAGCTTTACGGGGGCTCCTCAGCCCCAGCATTTT. Amino acids: CASSFTGAPQPQHF.